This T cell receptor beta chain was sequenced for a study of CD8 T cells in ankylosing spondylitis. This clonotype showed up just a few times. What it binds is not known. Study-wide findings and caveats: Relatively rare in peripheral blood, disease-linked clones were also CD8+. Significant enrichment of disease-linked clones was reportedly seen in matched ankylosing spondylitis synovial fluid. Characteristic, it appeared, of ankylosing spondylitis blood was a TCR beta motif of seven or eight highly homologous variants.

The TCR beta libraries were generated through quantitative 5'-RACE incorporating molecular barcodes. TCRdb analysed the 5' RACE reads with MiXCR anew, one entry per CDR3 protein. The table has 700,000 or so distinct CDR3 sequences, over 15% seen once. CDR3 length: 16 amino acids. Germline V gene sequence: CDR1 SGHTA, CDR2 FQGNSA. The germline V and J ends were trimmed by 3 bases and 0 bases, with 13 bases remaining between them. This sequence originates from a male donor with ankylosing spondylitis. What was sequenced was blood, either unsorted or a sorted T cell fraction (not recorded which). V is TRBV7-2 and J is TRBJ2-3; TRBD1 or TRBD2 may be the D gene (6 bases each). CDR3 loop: CASSFKGGPSTDTQYF. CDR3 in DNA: TGTGCCAGCAGCTTTAAAGGGGGGCCGAGCACAGATACGCAGTATTTT.